A single T cell receptor beta chain is shown here with its context. What this receptor recognizes is not known. The record has no base qualities; no much larger clone is one base away. These data are taken from a study of T-cell memory formation after mild COVID-19 (dated by TCRdb to about 2021). Context from the whole study: TCR sequence clusters from the two donors were found to be largely donor specific. Longitudinal TCRalpha and TCRbeta repertoire sequencing tracked T-cell clones expanding and contracting after mild COVID-19 in two donors. The cohort was made up of two young adult volunteers, one female and one male, who were previously healthy. Study-wide conclusions, independent of this receptor: The detection of some responding clones in pre-infection memory suggests that pre-existing cross-reactive memory T cells joined the SARS-CoV-2 response. Clones that contracted from day 15 to 85 showed balanced CD4/CD8 phenotypes, whereas a second wave of clones that expanded from day 15 to 37 leaned towards CD4+. Contracting CD4+ clones were located mainly in the CM and EM memory subsets, whereas CD8+ clones were found to be enriched in EMRA. The second-wave clones that peaked on day 37 were not confirmed to be SARS-CoV-2 specific. Only a couple of mild cases were covered by the study, and larger cohorts that include severe cases with pre-infection samples were considered necessary.

Sequenced on an Illumina NovaSeq 6000. Using 5'RACE with constant-segment primers, TCRalpha and TCRbeta cDNA libraries were constructed, with sample barcodes and unique molecular identifiers added in the process. RNA was extracted from every sample with Trizol reagent. Libraries were amplified in two PCR steps, with a second sample barcode and Illumina TruSeq adapters added in the second step. The libraries were sequenced on an Illumina NovaSeq using 2 x 150 bp paired-end reads. The study's processing was this. Reads were demultiplexed and collapsed into UMI-guided consensus sequences with migec v1.2.7. Using mixcr v2.1.11, the UMI consensuses were aligned to TRA and TRB V and J templates and assembled into clonotypes. A clonotype was counted as expanded or contracted only when both edgeR and NoisET called the clonotype significant, with the noise models trained on biological replicates. edgeR calls used a false discovery rate-adjusted p below 0.01 and a log2 fold-change threshold of 1. As an exploratory analysis of dynamics, max-normalized trajectories of the 1000 most abundant clonotypes were examined with PCA combined with hierarchical clustering. Separately sequenced CD4+ and CD8+ repertoires were used to assign a CD4 or CD8 phenotype to each responding clone. The public reads were run again by TCRdb, first through fastp at Q25 and then through MiXCR, and only productive beta chains were kept. Entries that share a CDR3 protein sequence are merged under the most common genes and DNA. Here the V and J calls rest on TCRdb's processing, not on the authors' analysis. This sample holds around 300,000 distinct CDR3 sequences; approximately 14% were observed only once. Around a fifth of the sample lies in the top ten.

CDR1 and CDR2 are read off the germline V gene as SGHTA and FQGTGA. The CDR3 contains 17 residues, cysteine and phenylalanine counted. Just the 51-base CDR3 DNA is kept, in frame starting at base 1. V is trimmed back by 4 bases and J by 4 bases, and the junction contains 11 bases that no gene match accounts for. Ficoll-Paque density gradient centrifugation was the method used to isolate PBMCs. Sequencing was carried out using PBMCs or a T cell subset sorted from them (not recorded which). The rearranged chain carries TRBV7-3 and TRBJ2-1; TRBD1 fits 9 bases in the junction. The clonotype comes from a man aged 18-30 years who had mild COVID-19 (a few samples of this study predate the infection). The sample titles of this study are shuffled in the database, so cell type and time point are left out; the donor was told from shared clones. The nucleotide sequence is TGTGCCAGCAGCTCGACTGGTGGGACAGGGTCTTACAATGAGCAGTTCTTC. It specifies CASSSTGGTGSYNEQFF.